The clone carrying this TCR beta chain was seen ten or more times. The sample comes from a study of T cell clonality in common variable immunodeficiency. Each donor provided 5 to 8 ml of heparinized whole blood. Data came from immunoSEQ multiplex PCR; TCRdb stores just in-frame clones and leaves some out. The data show approximately 64,000 clones, none appearing only once, with 1.7% held by the ten largest. This receptor was identified in a person aged 18 to 70 in good health. The specimen was peripheral blood mononuclear cells.

The CDR3 is CASSLSGGANSSPLHF. The part of the CDR3 DNA that was read is TGCGCCAGCAGCTTGAGTGGCGGAGCAAATTCGTCGCCC. The V call is TRBV5-1, the J call TRBJ1-6, with D unclear. The read ends 3 residues before the CDR3 terminus; that terminus is restored from the germline J gene. The CDR3 covers 16 residues. Germline CDR1 SGHRS, CDR2 YFSETQ.